This record looks at one T cell receptor beta chain sequence and its context. TCRdb's copy holds only in-frame clones and misses some; the assay was immunoSEQ multiplex PCR. Among over 50,000 clones listed, about 90% were seen once. The data were obtained in a study of OX40 agonist ivuxolimab in advanced cancers. This CDR3 comprises 15 residues. J gave up 10 bases and V 0 bases, and 8 bases lay outside the gene matches. CDR1 MGHRA and CDR2 YSYEKL come from the germline V gene. This specimen was CD4+ or CD8+ T cells sorted from blood, taken in a trial of the OX40 agonist ivuxolimab. The V gene is TRBV4-1, the J gene TRBJ2-1; 8 nucleotides align to TRBD2. This sequence originates from an adult with an advanced solid tumor such as melanoma, head and neck, liver or kidney cancer. The DNA for the CDR3 is TGCGCCAGCAGCCAAGATTACAGTATAGCGGGGGAGCAGTTCTTC. As protein: CASSQDYSIAGEQFF.